The following is a T cell receptor (beta chain) sequence with its context. Assay used: immunoSEQ multiplex PCR; TCRdb lists only in-frame clones, some missing. The data show about 180,000 clones, around 86% seen once. V shed 5 bases, J shed 7 bases, and the junction held 17 bases outside the gene matches. The CDR3 length is 16 residues. The germline V gene encodes CDR1 PRHDT and CDR2 FYEKMQ (reference sequence). The data stem from a study of blood T cell repertoires in COVID-19. Background on the study: The United States, Italy and Spain were the sources of the acute and convalescent COVID-19 samples.

The clonotype originates from a woman in her 30s who had recovered from COVID-19. The rearrangement uses TRBV13 and TRBJ2-7, with 7 positions matching TRBD2. The sequenced material came from PBMCs or T cells enriched from blood (not recorded which). Here the CDR3 DNA reads TGTGCCAGCAGCCCCACCGGACGGCGGGAGCAGAGAGAGCAGTACTTC. The encoded protein is CASSPTGRREQREQYF.